Here is one T cell receptor (beta chain) with its context. This sample was taken from a study of blood T cell repertoires in COVID-19. Study background: Acute and convalescent COVID-19 specimens originated in the United States, Italy and Spain. Sample material is recorded as cDNA or gDNA derived from T cells, B-cell-depleted T cells, or PBMCs.

Per the authors' pipeline: Amplification of reference gene primers was used by the study to estimate nucleated cell counts. The data were produced by immunoSEQ multiplex PCR, yet TCRdb's version contains in-frame clones alone and is incomplete. The DNA was the basis for D and trimming; V, J and clone size are from that table. Found here are under 60,000 clones, around 75% of them singletons; the top ten hold 25%. The sequence derives from a human donor in a cohort sampled during active COVID-19. The source material was peripheral blood.

The CDR3 loop is CASSPGLAGVPYEQYF. The CDR3 DNA reads as TGTGCCAGCTCACCTGGACTAGCGGGAGTTCCTTACGAGCAGTACTTC. V gene TRBV18 combines with J gene TRBJ2-7; 13 positions agree with TRBD2. CDR3 length: 16 amino acids. Germline V gives CDR1 KGHSH, CDR2 LQKENI. Trimming at V came to 3 bases and at J to 4 bases, leaving 6 bases not matched to a gene.